Each of the 24 T cell receptor beta chains below was sequenced from the same sample in a study of cytomegalovirus exposure and HLA in healthy donors. The PCR employed 60 Vbeta primers together with 13 Jbeta primers. The data were produced by immunoSEQ multiplex PCR, yet TCRdb's version contains in-frame clones alone and is incomplete. The sample consists of 150,000 to 200,000 clones, roughly 87% of them appearing once. Sequencing input: PBMCs. All receptors come from a girl in the first two years of life in good health and CMV-seronegative.

The rearrangement uses TRBV18 and TRBJ2-7, with D possibly matching TRBD1 (6 bases). The germline V gene has CDR1 KGHSH and CDR2 LQKENI. Trimming left V 4 bases short and J 2 bases short, with 15 bases between. This CDR3 spans 15 amino acids. As DNA, the CDR3 is TGTGCCAGCTCACGGTCCGGGACACCGACCTACGAGCAGTACTTC. Translating it yields CASSRSGTPTYEQYF.

The chain couples TRBV4-1 to TRBJ2-1; TRBD2 matches at 12 bases. The CDR3 has 20 residues. The junction had 10 bases not matched to a gene; V was cut back by 1 base and J by 0 bases. Germline-derived CDR1 and CDR2 are MGHRA and YSYEKL. The CDR3 here is CASSQVFLAGGGSSYNEQFF. DNA of the CDR3: TGCGCCAGCAGCCAAGTATTTCTAGCGGGAGGGGGAAGCTCCTACAATGAGCAGTTCTTC.

The chain carries TRBV15 and TRBJ1-5; 7 positions match TRBD1. Germline V gene lookup returns CDR1 LNHNV and CDR2 YYDKDF (reference sequence). Trimming at V came to 4 bases and at J to 3 bases, leaving 9 bases not matched to a gene. The CDR3 loop spans 16 amino acids. In DNA form, the CDR3 reads TGTGCCACCAGCACATTTGAAGGGACAGCCAATCAGCCCCAGCATTTT. Amino acid sequence: CATSTFEGTANQPQHF.

Comment on this clone: Sequence at one end of the junction differs from germline and may be a read error. The chain carries TRBV7-9 and TRBJ2-1, with 8 bases identical to TRBD1. From germline, CDR1 is SEHNR and CDR2 FQNEAQ (reference sequence). The CDR3 is 12 residues long. The CDR3: CSSSPPDRASFF. The CDR3 nucleotides read TGTTCCAGCAGCCCCCCGGACAGGGCCTCGTTCTTC.

The chain employs TRBV29-1 and TRBJ2-5; 7 positions match TRBD2. Germline assignment: CDR1 SQVTM and CDR2 ANQGSEA. The V gene end was trimmed by 6 bases and the J gene end by 1 base; junction bases not matched to a gene: 8. The CDR3 is 14 amino acids. The CDR3 protein is CSVSGGWGQETQYF. DNA for the CDR3: TGCAGCGTGTCGGGGGGATGGGGCCAAGAGACCCAGTACTTC. Full variable domain (rest looked up from reference TRBV29-1 and TRBJ2-5): SAVISQKPSRDICQRGTSLTIQCQVDSQVTMMFWYRQQPGQSLTLIATANQGSEATYESGFVIDKFPISRPNLTFSTLTVSNMSPEDSSIYLCSVSGGWGQETQYFGPGTRLLVL.

The V call is TRBV5-1, the J call TRBJ1-6; no clear D gene. The V end lost 2 bases, the J end lost 5 bases, and 8 bases lay between the germline ends. Per the germline V gene, CDR1 is SGHRS and CDR2 is YFSETQ. The CDR3 length is 14 residues. The CDR3 loop reads CASSLASNNSPLHF. The CDR3 coding sequence is TGCGCCAGCAGCTTAGCCTCTAATAATTCACCCCTCCACTTT. Variable domain in full (rest from reference TRBV5-1 and TRBJ1-6): KAGVTQTPRYLIKTRGQQVTLSCSPISGHRSVSWYQQTPGQGLQFLFEYFSETQRNKGNFPGRFSGRQFSNSRSEMNVSTLELGDSALYLCASSLASNNSPLHFGNGTRLTVT.

This chain uses TRBV30 with TRBJ2-3; 8 bases align to TRBD2. Per the germline V gene, CDR1 is GTSNPN and CDR2 is SVGIG (reference sequence). J was trimmed by 4 bases and V by 3 bases; bases with no gene match: 3. This CDR3 is 13 amino acids long. The CDR3 nucleotides are TGTGCCTGGAGCAGCGGGAGCTCAGATACGCAGTATTTT. Amino acids: CAWSSGSSDTQYF.

Only a few counts were recorded for this clone. This chain uses TRBV4-3 with TRBJ2-7, with D possibly matching TRBD2 (5 bases). The V gene lost 0 bases and the J gene lost 2 bases, with 8 bases spanning the gap. CDR1 LGHNA and CDR2 YSLEER come from the germline V gene. This CDR3 contains 14 residues. The CDR3 sequence: CASSQDKRAYEQYF. CDR3 in DNA: TGCGCCAGCAGCCAAGATAAGAGGGCCTACGAGCAGTACTTC.

V and J are TRBV4-3 and TRBJ1-1; D ambiguous. Germline-derived CDR1 and CDR2 are LGHNA and YSLEER. The CDR3 is 13 residues long. The V end was cut by 4 bases, the J end by 3 bases, with 9 bases between. The CDR3 DNA sequence: TGCGCCAGCAGCCCCCGAGTCGACACTGAAGCTTTCTTT. As protein: CASSPRVDTEAFF.

The genes are TRBV5-1 and TRBJ2-3; 8 bases are a match to TRBD1. Germline CDR1 and CDR2: SGHRS and YFSETQ. Unmatched junction bases numbered 6, after V lost 0 bases and J lost 6 bases. CDR3 length: 15 residues. The CDR3 region has the DNA TGCGCCAGCAGCTTGGAAGGACAGGGAAGGGATACGCAGTATTTT. It codes for CASSLEGQGRDTQYF.

The chain couples TRBV30 to TRBJ1-4; 7 bases map to TRBD1. CDR3 length: 13 residues. The germline V gene encodes CDR1 GTSNPN and CDR2 SVGIG (reference sequence). J lost 4 bases, V lost 8 bases, and 7 bases had no gene match. CDR3 nucleotide sequence: TGTGCCACTCCACAGGGGATTAATGAAAAACTGTTTTTT. It encodes CATPQGINEKLFF.

V and J are TRBV30 and TRBJ2-3; 11 bases fit TRBD2. Germline trimming cut 5 bases from V and 2 bases from J; bases unmatched to any gene: 12. The CDR3 runs to 17 residues. Germline CDR1 and CDR2: GTSNPN and SVGIG (reference sequence). CDR3 region: CAWDAGLAEAHTDTQYF. CDR3 nucleotides: TGTGCCTGGGACGCGGGACTAGCGGAGGCCCACACAGATACGCAGTATTTT.

Here the CDR3 reads CASSQAGGSSASTEAFF. Written as DNA, the CDR3 is TGTGCCAGCAGCCAAGCGGGGGGGTCCTCTGCCTCCACTGAAGCTTTCTTT. V gene TRBV14 combines with J gene TRBJ1-1; D might be TRBD1 (5 bases). Germline assignment: CDR1 SGHDN and CDR2 FVKESK. Trimming took 1 base from V and 4 from J, leaving 19 bases between them. The CDR3 length is 17 residues. The variable domain in full, with the rest retrieved from reference TRBV14 and TRBJ1-1, is EAGVTQFPSHSVIEKGQTVTLRCDPISGHDNLYWYRRVMGKEIKFLLHFVKESKQDESGMPNNRFLAERTGGTYSTLKVQPAELEDSGVYFCASSQAGGSSASTEAFFGQGTRLTVV.

This chain uses TRBV15 with TRBJ1-4; a weak D match, TRBD1 (6 bases). Germline assignment: CDR1 LNHNV and CDR2 YYDKDF (reference sequence). Trimming removed 7 bases at V and 8 bases at J, with 20 bases between. The CDR3 runs to 15 residues. This chain's CDR3 is CATIFYRERYEKLFF. DNA for the CDR3: TGTGCCACCATATTTTACAGGGAGCGATACGAAAAACTGTTTTTT.

The CDR3 DNA reads as TGTGCCAGCAGCTTACGTAGTTCGGTCCTAGCGGGGGAGTGGAGCTCCTACAATGAGCAGTTCTTC. Translation gives CASSLRSSVLAGEWSSYNEQFF. The V gene is TRBV7-3, the J gene TRBJ2-1; 10 bases match TRBD2. Germline V gene sequence: CDR1 SGHTA, CDR2 FQGTGA. J was trimmed by 0 bases and V by 2 bases; bases with no gene match: 19. This CDR3 comprises 22 residues.

V and J are TRBV6-5 and TRBJ2-5; a weak D match, TRBD1 (6 bases). The CDR3 extends over 16 amino acids. Germline lookup yields CDR1 MNHEY and CDR2 SVGAGI. Trimming left V 0 bases short and J 3 bases short, with 14 bases between. The CDR3: CASSYSIPTGKETQYF. Here the CDR3 DNA reads TGTGCCAGCAGTTACTCGATTCCCACAGGGAAAGAGACCCAGTACTTC.

J is TRBJ2-7 and V is TRBV4-1; 7 bases fit TRBD2. CDR3 length: 16 residues. Trimming took 2 bases from V and 0 from J; bases not matched to a gene: 7. CDR1 and CDR2 (germline): MGHRA, YSYEKL. CDR3 sequence: CASSQRSGMNSYEQYF. DNA for the CDR3: TGCGCCAGCAGCCAACGGAGCGGGATGAACTCCTACGAGCAGTACTTC.

The count of this clone is one. The chain has TRBV7-9 and TRBJ2-7; possible D gene TRBD2, 7 bases. Looked up from germline, CDR1 is SEHNR and CDR2 is FQNEAQ (reference sequence). The CDR3 totals 15 residues. Trimming took 3 bases from V and 3 from J, leaving 15 bases between them. The CDR3: CASSFVGGGSYEQYF. The CDR3 coding sequence is TGTGCCAGCAGCTTTGTGGGAGGGGGGAGCTACGAGCAGTACTTC.

The J gene is TRBJ2-3, the V gene TRBV6-1, with D hard to call. The CDR3 extends over 13 amino acids. The ends were cut back, 4 bases at V and 2 bases at J, with 7 bases in the middle. The germline CDR1 and CDR2 sequences are MNHNS and SASEGT. The DNA for the CDR3 is TGTGCCAGCAGTGCCCTTTTCACAGATACGCAGTATTTT. Translated, it gives CASSALFTDTQYF.

V is TRBV19 and J is TRBJ1-5; possible D gene TRBD1, 5 bases. From germline, CDR1 is LNHDA and CDR2 SQIVND (reference sequence). This CDR3 comprises 17 residues. V gave up 4 bases and J gave up 0 bases, with 16 bases separating them. The CDR3 nucleotides read TGTGCCAGTAGTAAGGTTGGGGCGCAAGCTAGCAATCAGCCCCAGCATTTT. It codes for CASSKVGAQASNQPQHF.

The table lists this clone with a count of one. In DNA form, the CDR3 reads TGCGCCAGCAGTCGCGTCACAGGGAGGGGTGGTGAAAAACTGTTTTTT. The encoded protein is CASSRVTGRGGEKLFF. This sequence joins TRBV23-1 and TRBJ1-4, with TRBD1 as a possible D gene (6 bases). TRBV23-1 is known as an ORF, though its function is uncertain. V lost 4 bases, J lost 7 bases, and 19 bases lay in between. The CDR3 runs to 16 residues.

The chain carries TRBV30 and TRBJ2-1; the D gene is possibly TRBD2 (5 bases). Germline V gene sequence: CDR1 GTSNPN, CDR2 SVGIG (reference sequence). The CDR3 has 13 amino acids. Trimming took 3 bases from V and 0 from J, leaving 6 bases between them. In DNA, the CDR3 is TGTGCCTGGAGCGGGAACTCCTACAATGAGCAGTTCTTC. Amino acid sequence: CAWSGNSYNEQFF.

The chain joins TRBV19 to TRBJ1-2, with D possibly being TRBD1 (6 bases). V lost 3 bases to trimming and J lost 4 bases, with 21 bases between them. Germline V gives CDR1 LNHDA, CDR2 SQIVND (reference sequence). The CDR3 consists of 17 residues. The CDR3 spells CASSITGSRAAVYGYTF. The CDR3 nucleotides are TGTGCCAGTAGTATTACAGGGTCTAGAGCGGCAGTCTATGGCTACACCTTC.

The rearrangement uses TRBV25-1 and TRBJ1-5, with 7 bases matching TRBD1. The ends lost 2 bases at V and 6 bases at J; junction bases unmatched: 7. Germline CDR1 reads MGHDK; CDR2 reads SYGVNS. This CDR3 has 15 amino acids. This chain's CDR3 is CASSEGGQWGQPQHF. CDR3 DNA: TGTGCCAGCAGTGAAGGGGGACAGTGGGGTCAGCCCCAGCATTTT.